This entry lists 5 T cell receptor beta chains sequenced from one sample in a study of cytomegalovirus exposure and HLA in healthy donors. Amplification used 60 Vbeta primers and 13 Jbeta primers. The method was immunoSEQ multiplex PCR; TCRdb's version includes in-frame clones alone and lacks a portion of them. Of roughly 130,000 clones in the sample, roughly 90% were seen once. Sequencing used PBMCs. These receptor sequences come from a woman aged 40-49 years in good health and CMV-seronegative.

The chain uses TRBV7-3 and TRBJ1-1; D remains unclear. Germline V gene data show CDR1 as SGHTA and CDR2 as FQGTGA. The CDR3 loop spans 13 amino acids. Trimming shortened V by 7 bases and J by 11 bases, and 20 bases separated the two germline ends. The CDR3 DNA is TGTGCCAGCATGTTCGACACCCGAGGGTACGCTTTCTTT. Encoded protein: CASMFDTRGYAFF. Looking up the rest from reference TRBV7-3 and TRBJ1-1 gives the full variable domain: GAGVSQTPSNKVTEKGKYVELRCDPISGHTALYWYRQSLGQGPEFLIYFQGTGAADDSGLPNDRFFAVRPEGSVSTLKIQRTERGDSAVYLCASMFDTRGYAFFGQGTRLTVV.

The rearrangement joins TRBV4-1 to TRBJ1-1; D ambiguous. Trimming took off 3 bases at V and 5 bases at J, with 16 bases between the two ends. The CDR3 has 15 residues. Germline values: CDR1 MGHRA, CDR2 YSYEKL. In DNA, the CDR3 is TGCGCCAGCAGCCACCCCCCTCGGGTTGGGACTGAAGCTTTCTTT. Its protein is CASSHPPRVGTEAFF.

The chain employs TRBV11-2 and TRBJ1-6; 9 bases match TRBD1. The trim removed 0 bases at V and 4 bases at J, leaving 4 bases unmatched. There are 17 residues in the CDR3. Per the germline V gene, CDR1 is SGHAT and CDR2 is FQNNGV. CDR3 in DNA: TGTGCCAGCAGCTTAGATACAGGGGGCGGATATAATTCACCCCTCCACTTT. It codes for CASSLDTGGGYNSPLHF.

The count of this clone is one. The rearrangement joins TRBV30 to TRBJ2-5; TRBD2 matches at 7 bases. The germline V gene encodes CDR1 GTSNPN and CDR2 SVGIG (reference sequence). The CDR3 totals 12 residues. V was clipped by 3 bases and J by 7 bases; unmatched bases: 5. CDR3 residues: CAWRDSGGTQYF. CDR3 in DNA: TGTGCCTGGAGGGACTCGGGAGGGACCCAGTACTTC. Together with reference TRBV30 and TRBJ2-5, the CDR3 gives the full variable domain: SQTIHQWPATLVQPVGSPLSLECTVEGTSNPNLYWYRQAAGRGLQLLFYSVGIGQISSEVPQNLSASRPQDRQFILSSKKLLLSDSGFYLCAWRDSGGTQYFGPGTRLLVL.

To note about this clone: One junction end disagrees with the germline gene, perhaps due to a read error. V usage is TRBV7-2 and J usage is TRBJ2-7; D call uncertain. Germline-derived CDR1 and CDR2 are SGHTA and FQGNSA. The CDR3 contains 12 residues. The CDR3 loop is CASSTLGYEKYF. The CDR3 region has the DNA TGTGCCAGCAGTACGCTGGGCTACGAGAAGTACTTC.